The 22 T cell receptor beta chains below come from one sample, sequenced in a study of persistence of HIV-infected CD4 T cells. The stimulus was lysate of CMV-infected fibroblasts, around 10 ug/mL. CD40L-negative CD69-negative CD45RO-high memory CD4+ T cells were sorted as populations depleted of antigen-responding cells. Sequencing used immunoSEQ version 4 in survey mode. Clones were sequenced by immunoSEQ multiplex PCR, and TCRdb holds only the in-frame ones, with some missing. The sample holds 48,000 or so clones, about 80% seen once. Antigens of these TCRs are unknown. Sample: CD4+ T cells sorted from PBMCs after approximately 20-hour stimulation, taken from a patient who received antiretroviral therapy. The receptors shown here come from an adult man with HIV who was CMV-seropositive.

As DNA, the CDR3 is TGTGCCTCCATCCGGGAGGGCCGTTCCAATGAGCAGTTCTTC. It encodes CASIREGRSNEQFF. This chain connects TRBV10-3 to TRBJ2-1; TRBD2 matches 8 bases. CDR1 is ENHRY and CDR2 is SYGVKD in the germline V gene. The CDR3 has 14 residues. V dropped 11 bases and J dropped 6; count of bases not matched to a gene: 12.

This clone was seen once. The gene calls are TRBV3-1 (or the pseudogene TRBV3-2) and TRBJ2-7, with TRBD1 identical over 8 bases. Germline V gene data show CDR1 as LGHDT and CDR2 as YNNKEL (reference sequence). CDR3 length: 18 amino acids. The junction had 15 bases not matched to a gene; V was cut back by 0 bases and J by 5 bases. This chain's CDR3 is CASSQDTRRGQASNEQYF. The CDR3 bases are TGTGCCAGCAGCCAAGATACACGAAGGGGACAGGCCTCTAACGAGCAGTACTTC.

This CDR3 reads CASSQDGRGDQPQHF. In nucleotides, the CDR3 is TGTGCCAGCAGCCAAGATGGACGGGGGGATCAGCCCCAGCATTTT. The rearrangement links TRBV3-1 (or the pseudogene TRBV3-2) to TRBJ1-5, with a weak D call TRBD1 (5 bases). V was pared by 0 bases and J by 5 bases, with 11 bases between. The CDR3 is 15 amino acids. Per the germline V gene, CDR1 is LGHDT and CDR2 is YNNKEL (reference sequence).

V gene TRBV6-6 combines with J gene TRBJ1-2; TRBD1 aligns across 8 bases. CDR3 length: 15 residues. The V gene end was trimmed by 2 bases and the J gene end by 4 bases; junction bases not matched to a gene: 6. Germline V lookup: CDR1 MNHNY, CDR2 SVGAGI (reference sequence). CDR3 in amino acids: CASSYPTGDAYGYTF. The CDR3 region has the DNA TGTGCCAGCAGTTACCCGACAGGGGATGCCTATGGCTACACCTTC.

The chain uses TRBV18 and TRBJ2-5; no firm D call. Per germline, CDR1 KGHSH and CDR2 LQKENI. Trimming removed 3 bases from V and 3 bases from J, with 8 bases in between. There are 13 residues in the CDR3. The chain's CDR3 is CASSPGLEETQYF. CDR3 nucleotide sequence: TGTGCCAGCTCACCTGGGTTGGAAGAGACCCAGTACTTC.

The chain joins TRBV30 to TRBJ2-7, with D unclear. Germline V gene sequence: CDR1 GTSNPN, CDR2 SVGIG (reference sequence). With 3 bases removed from V and 4 bases from J, the gap between germline ends came to 16 bases. The CDR3 is 14 amino acids. The CDR3 DNA sequence: TGTGCCTGGAGATTCAATACCCCGATTTACGAGCAGTACTTC. The encoded protein is CAWRFNTPIYEQYF.

The chain links TRBV18 to TRBJ2-5, with D hard to call. CDR1 is KGHSH and CDR2 is LQKENI in the germline V gene. This CDR3 is built from 12 residues. V lost 3 bases, J lost 1 base, and 3 bases lay in between. CDR3 in amino acids: CASSPVQETQYF. CDR3 DNA sequence: TGTGCCAGCTCACCGGTCCAAGAGACCCAGTACTTC. Using reference TRBV18 and TRBJ2-5 for the parts outside the CDR3, the full variable domain is NAGVMQNPRHLVRRRGQEARLRCSPMKGHSHVYWYRQLPEEGLKFMVYLQKENIIDESGMPKERFSAEFPKEGPSILRIQQVVRGDSAAYFCASSPVQETQYFGPGTRLLVL.

The chain combines TRBV27 with TRBJ2-7; 10 bases map to TRBD2. This CDR3 spans 15 amino acids. Looked up from germline, CDR1 is MNHEY and CDR2 is SMNVEV (reference sequence). Trimming removed 3 bases from V and 3 bases from J; junction bases left unmatched: 5. As DNA, the CDR3 is TGTGCCAGCAGTTTGGTTAGCGGGGGGCTCTACGAGCAGTACTTC. Amino acids: CASSLVSGGLYEQYF.

This clone came up a few times. The rearrangement links TRBV19 to TRBJ2-3; D is undetermined. The CDR3 loop spans 14 amino acids. CDR1 is LNHDA, CDR2 SQIVND, per germline (reference sequence). V was pared by 0 bases and J by 0 bases, with 4 bases between. The CDR3 bases are TGTGCCAGTAGTATAGATGGTAGCACAGATACGCAGTATTTT. Protein: CASSIDGSTDTQYF.

The chain is built from TRBV7-2 and TRBJ2-1, with TRBD2 identical over 14 bases. CDR3 length: 17 amino acids. Trimming removed 5 bases from V and 3 bases from J; junction bases left unmatched: 6. Per the germline V gene, CDR1 is SGHTA and CDR2 is FQGNSA. CDR3 nucleotide sequence: TGTGCCAGCAGCCCGGGACTAGCGGGGGCGGGCTACAATGAGCAGTTCTTC. It specifies CASSPGLAGAGYNEQFF.

V is TRBV19 and J is TRBJ1-2; D uncertain. V gave up 3 bases and J gave up 0 bases, with 5 bases separating them. This CDR3 contains 13 residues. Germline CDR1 is LNHDA and CDR2 is SQIVND (reference sequence). CDR3 sequence: CASSIGANYGYTF. CDR3 sequence (DNA): TGTGCCAGTAGTATTGGCGCTAACTATGGCTACACCTTC.

V is TRBV4-2 and J is TRBJ2-3; 7 bases line up with TRBD2. CDR3 length: 15 residues. Unmatched junction bases numbered 7, after V lost 4 bases and J lost 3 bases. Per the germline V gene, CDR1 is LGHNA and CDR2 is YNFKEQ. The CDR3 reads CASSPGTISTDTQYF. In DNA, the CDR3 is TGTGCCAGCAGCCCCGGGACTATTTCAACAGATACGCAGTATTTT.

The V and J genes are TRBV29-1 and TRBJ2-1; D unresolved. V was shortened by 7 bases and J by 3 bases, with 7 bases between the two germline ends. The CDR3 contains 11 residues. From germline, CDR1 is SQVTM and CDR2 ANQGSEA. CDR3 sequence: CSAYVYNEQFF. CDR3 sequence (DNA): TGCAGCGCCTACGTCTACAATGAGCAGTTCTTC.

This clone occurred a few times. This chain links TRBV3-1 (or the pseudogene TRBV3-2) with TRBJ1-3, with no clear D. The CDR3 is 15 residues long. In germline, CDR1 is LGHDT, CDR2 YNNKEL (reference sequence). Trimming removed 0 bases from V and 4 bases from J, with 10 bases in between. The CDR3 DNA sequence: TGTGCCAGCAGCCAAGACTTAGCGGGAGGAAACACCATATATTTT. It specifies CASSQDLAGGNTIYF.

V and J are TRBV10-1 and TRBJ2-6; D is unresolved. CDR1 and CDR2 from the germline V gene are WNHNN and SYGVQD (reference sequence). The length of the CDR3 is 16 residues. V lost 4 bases and J 0 bases, leaving 10 bases between the germline ends. The DNA for the CDR3 is TGCGCCAGCAGTGCGGGCGGCCTCTCTGGGGCCAACGTCCTGACTTTC. This encodes CASSAGGLSGANVLTF.

The chain has TRBV5-1 and TRBJ2-5; D may be TRBD1 or TRBD2 (5 bases each). This CDR3 has 13 amino acids. Per germline, CDR1 SGHRS and CDR2 YFSETQ. V was trimmed by 3 bases and J by 13 bases, leaving 19 bases between them. The DNA of the CDR3 is TGCGCCAGCAGCTACACACCGGGACCTAACTTGTACTTC. It translates to CASSYTPGPNLYF.

On this clone: The junction departs from germline at one end; a sequencing error may be responsible. The V call is TRBV6-5, the J call TRBJ1-1; TRBD1 is a possible D gene (6 bases). The CDR3 contains 14 residues. The V gene's germline CDR1 is MNHEY and CDR2 SVGAGI. The DNA of the CDR3 is TGTGCCAGCAGTTACTCTGGGGGGGCGGAGATGGGTGTCTTT. The encoded protein is CASSYSGGAEMGVF.

In its sample, this clone was seen once. The J gene is TRBJ2-2, the V gene TRBV9, with 12 bases identical to TRBD2. The CDR3 is made up of 17 amino acids. The ends lost 4 bases at V and 5 bases at J; junction bases unmatched: 9. Germline values: CDR1 SGDLS, CDR2 YYNGEE. The CDR3 region is CASSLLTSGGLTGELFF. In nucleotides, the CDR3 is TGTGCCAGCAGCCTTTTGACTAGCGGGGGCCTAACCGGGGAGCTGTTTTTT.

J is TRBJ2-3 and V is TRBV11-1; 9 bases map to TRBD1. V dropped 8 bases and J dropped 4; count of bases not matched to a gene: 7. The CDR3 covers 14 residues. CDR1 and CDR2 from the germline V gene are SGHAT and FQDESV (reference sequence). The DNA of the CDR3 is TGTGCCAGCCGAAACAGGGGGCCAGCAGATACGCAGTATTTT. Amino acids: CASRNRGPADTQYF.

V usage is TRBV27 and J usage is TRBJ2-3, with D perhaps TRBD1 (6 bases). The CDR3 runs to 15 residues. From germline, CDR1 is MNHEY and CDR2 SMNVEV (reference sequence). Trimming took off 5 bases at V and 1 base at J, with 13 bases between the two ends. The DNA for the CDR3 is TGTGCCAGCAGTCCTCAGGGGCTACGCACAGATACGCAGTATTTT. Translated: CASSPQGLRTDTQYF.

The rearrangement uses TRBV28 and TRBJ1-2; D is unclear. The V gene's germline CDR1 is MDHEN and CDR2 SYDVKM. The V end lost 5 bases, the J end lost 5 bases, and 9 bases lay between the germline ends. The CDR3 extends over 12 amino acids. Written as DNA, the CDR3 is TGTGCCAGCAGTCCATCACGATATGGCTACACCTTC. Translated: CASSPSRYGYTF.

The CDR3 coding sequence is TGTGCCAGCAGCAAAAGACTAGCGGGAGTTGGAATTTACTCCTACGAGCAGTACTTC. This sequence encodes CASSKRLAGVGIYSYEQYF. V usage is TRBV7-2 and J usage is TRBJ2-7; TRBD2 matches at 12 bases. The CDR3 loop spans 19 amino acids. V lost 5 bases to trimming and J lost 0 bases; unmatched junction nucleotides: 14. Germline CDR1 and CDR2: SGHTA and FQGNSA.